This TCR beta chain was obtained from a study of blood T cell repertoires in COVID-19. Study in general: PBMCs, B-cell-depleted T cells, or T cells provided the cDNA or gDNA that made up the material.

Per the original methods: Quantification of nucleated cells was approximated via reference gene primer amplification. Sequenced by immunoSEQ multiplex PCR; TCRdb stores in-frame clones only, minus some. V and J calls and clone size are copied from that table; D and trimming were computed from the DNA. The repertoire holds about 250,000 clones, about 91% seen once, with roughly 6% in the top ten. A Seattle source enrolled patients during active infection and followed them longitudinally. Sequenced material: peripheral blood. The TCR sequence derives from a woman under 40 with COVID-19, enrolled during active disease.

The CDR3 DNA reads TGTGCCAGCAGCTTAGATGGGCCAAACAATCAGCCCCAGCATTTT. Translating gives CASSLDGPNNQPQHF. The V and J genes are TRBV7-2 and TRBJ1-5, with D hard to call. Per germline, CDR1 SGHTA and CDR2 FQGNSA. V dropped 1 base and J dropped 3 bases, with 10 bases sitting between them. The CDR3 totals 15 residues.